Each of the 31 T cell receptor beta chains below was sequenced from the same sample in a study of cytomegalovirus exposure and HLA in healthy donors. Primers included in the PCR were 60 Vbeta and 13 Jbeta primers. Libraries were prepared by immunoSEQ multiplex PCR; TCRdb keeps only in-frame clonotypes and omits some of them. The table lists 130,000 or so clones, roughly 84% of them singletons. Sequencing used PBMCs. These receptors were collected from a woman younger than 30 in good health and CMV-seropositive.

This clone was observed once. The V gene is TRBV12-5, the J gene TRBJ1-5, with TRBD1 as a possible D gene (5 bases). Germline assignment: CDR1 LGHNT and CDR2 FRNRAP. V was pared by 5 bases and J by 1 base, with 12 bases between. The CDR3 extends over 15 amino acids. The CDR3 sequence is CASGMGTGSNQPQHF. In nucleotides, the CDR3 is TGTGCTAGTGGTATGGGGACGGGAAGCAATCAGCCCCAGCATTTT.

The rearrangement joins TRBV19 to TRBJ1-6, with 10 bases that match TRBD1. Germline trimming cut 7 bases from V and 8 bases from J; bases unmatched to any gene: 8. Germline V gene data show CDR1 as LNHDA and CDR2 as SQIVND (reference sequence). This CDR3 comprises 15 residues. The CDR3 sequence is CASTPDRGSYSPLHF. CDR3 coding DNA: TGTGCCAGTACCCCGGACAGGGGGAGTTATTCACCCCTCCACTTT.

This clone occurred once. This CDR3 is CASRRGDMNTEAFF. The DNA of the CDR3 is TGTGCCAGTAGACGGGGTGACATGAACACTGAAGCTTTCTTT. This chain uses TRBV2 with TRBJ1-1; D remains ambiguous. In germline, CDR1 is SNHLY, CDR2 FYNNEI. V was shortened by 9 bases and J by 0 bases, with 14 bases between the two germline ends. The CDR3 is 14 residues long.

The CDR3 region is CASSGPPGDRGYEQYF. CDR3 coding DNA: TGTGCCAGCAGTGGCCCCCCGGGGGACAGGGGCTACGAGCAGTACTTC. This chain uses TRBV6-1 with TRBJ2-7, with 10 bases matching TRBD1. The CDR3 has 16 amino acids. Germline V gene sequence: CDR1 MNHNS, CDR2 SASEGT. V lost 4 bases and J lost 3; bases outside the gene matches: 9.

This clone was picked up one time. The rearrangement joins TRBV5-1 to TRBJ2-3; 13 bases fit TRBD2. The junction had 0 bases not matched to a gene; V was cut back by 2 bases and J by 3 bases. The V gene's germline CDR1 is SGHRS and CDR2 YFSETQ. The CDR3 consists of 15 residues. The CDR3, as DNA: TGCGCCAGCAGCTTACTAGCGGGGGGGACAGATACGCAGTATTTT. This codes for CASSLLAGGTDTQYF.

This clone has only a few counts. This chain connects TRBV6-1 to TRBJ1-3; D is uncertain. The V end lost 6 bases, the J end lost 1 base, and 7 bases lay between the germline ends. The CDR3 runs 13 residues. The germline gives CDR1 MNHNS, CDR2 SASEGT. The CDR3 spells CASRVTSGNTIYF. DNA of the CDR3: TGTGCCAGCAGAGTCACTTCTGGAAACACCATATATTTT.

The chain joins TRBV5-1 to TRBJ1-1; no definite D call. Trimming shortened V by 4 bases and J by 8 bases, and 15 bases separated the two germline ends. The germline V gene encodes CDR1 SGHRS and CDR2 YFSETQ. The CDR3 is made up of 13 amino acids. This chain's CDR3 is CASSPEGGPEAFF. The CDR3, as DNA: TGCGCCAGCAGCCCCGAGGGTGGACCAGAAGCTTTCTTT.

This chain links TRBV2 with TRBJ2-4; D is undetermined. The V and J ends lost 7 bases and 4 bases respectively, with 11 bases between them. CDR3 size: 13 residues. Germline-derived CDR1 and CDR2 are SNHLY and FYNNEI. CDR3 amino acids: CASKDTPKNIQYF. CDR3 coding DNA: TGTGCCAGCAAAGACACGCCGAAAAACATTCAGTACTTC.

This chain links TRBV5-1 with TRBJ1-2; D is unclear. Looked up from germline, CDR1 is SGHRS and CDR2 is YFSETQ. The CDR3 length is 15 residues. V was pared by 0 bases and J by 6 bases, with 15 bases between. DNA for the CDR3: TGCGCCAGCAGCTTGGATCCCGGCGGGAGGAATGGCTACACCTTC. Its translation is CASSLDPGGRNGYTF.

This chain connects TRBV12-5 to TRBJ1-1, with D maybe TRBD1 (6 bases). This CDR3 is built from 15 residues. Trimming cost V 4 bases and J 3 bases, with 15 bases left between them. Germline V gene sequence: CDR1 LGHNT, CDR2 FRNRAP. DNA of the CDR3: TGTGCTAGTGGTTCTCAGGGGACATCAGACACTGAAGCTTTCTTT. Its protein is CASGSQGTSDTEAFF.

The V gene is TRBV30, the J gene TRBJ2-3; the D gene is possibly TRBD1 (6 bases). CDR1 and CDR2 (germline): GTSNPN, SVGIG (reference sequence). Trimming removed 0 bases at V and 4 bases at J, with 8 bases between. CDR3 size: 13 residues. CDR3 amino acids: CAWSVQGPDTQYF. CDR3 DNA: TGTGCCTGGAGTGTACAGGGACCAGATACGCAGTATTTT.

The CDR3 loop reads CASSPSPVSYEQYF. In DNA, the CDR3 is TGTGCCAGCAGCCCTTCTCCGGTTTCCTACGAGCAGTACTTC. The V gene is TRBV7-6, the J gene TRBJ2-7; D is uncertain. CDR1 SGHVS and CDR2 FNYEAQ come from the germline V gene. This CDR3 contains 14 residues. Trimming cost V 5 bases and J 1 base, with 12 bases left between them.

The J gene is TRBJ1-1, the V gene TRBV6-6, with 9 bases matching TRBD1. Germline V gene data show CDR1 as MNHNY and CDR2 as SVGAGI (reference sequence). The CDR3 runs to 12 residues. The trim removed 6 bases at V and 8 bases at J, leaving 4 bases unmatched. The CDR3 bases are TGTGCCAGCAGCCGACAGGGGGGCGAAGCTTTCTTT. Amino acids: CASSRQGGEAFF.

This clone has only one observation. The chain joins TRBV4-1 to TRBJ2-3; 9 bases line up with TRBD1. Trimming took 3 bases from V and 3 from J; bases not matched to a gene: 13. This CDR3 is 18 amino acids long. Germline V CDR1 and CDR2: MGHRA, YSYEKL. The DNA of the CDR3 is TGCGCCAGCAGCCAGGCTAGTGTGGGACAGGGAAGAACAGATACGCAGTATTTT. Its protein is CASSQASVGQGRTDTQYF.

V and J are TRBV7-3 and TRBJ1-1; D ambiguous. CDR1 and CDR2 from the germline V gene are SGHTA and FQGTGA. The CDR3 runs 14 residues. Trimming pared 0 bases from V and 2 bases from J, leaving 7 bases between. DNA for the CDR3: TGTGCCAGCAGCTTAACGGGAGAAAACACTGAAGCTTTCTTT. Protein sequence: CASSLTGENTEAFF.

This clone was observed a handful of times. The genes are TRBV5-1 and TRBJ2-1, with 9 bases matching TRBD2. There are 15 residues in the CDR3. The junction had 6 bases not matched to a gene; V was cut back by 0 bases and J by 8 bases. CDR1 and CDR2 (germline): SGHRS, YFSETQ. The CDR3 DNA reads TGCGCCAGCAGCTTGGAGCGGGGGGTTCTCCATGAGCAGTTCTTC. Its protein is CASSLERGVLHEQFF.

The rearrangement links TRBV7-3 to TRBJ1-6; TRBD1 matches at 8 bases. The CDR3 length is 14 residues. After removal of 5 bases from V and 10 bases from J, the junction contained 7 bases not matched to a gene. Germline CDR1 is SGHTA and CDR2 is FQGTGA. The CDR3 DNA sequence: TGTGCCAGCAGCCCAGGGGGCGGTGGATCACCCCTCCACTTT. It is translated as CASSPGGGGSPLHF.

CDR3 loop: CASSLEGAGEKLFF. Here the CDR3 DNA reads TGCGCCAGCAGCTTGGAGGGGGCGGGAGAAAAACTGTTTTTT. The chain recombines TRBV5-1 with TRBJ1-4; TRBD1 matches at 7 bases. J lost 8 bases, V lost 0 bases, and 4 bases had no gene match. The CDR3 is 14 residues long. The germline V gene has CDR1 SGHRS and CDR2 YFSETQ.

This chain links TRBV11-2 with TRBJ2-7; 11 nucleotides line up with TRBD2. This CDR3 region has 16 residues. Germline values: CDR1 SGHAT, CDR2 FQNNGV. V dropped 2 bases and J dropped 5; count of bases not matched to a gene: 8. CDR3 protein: CASSLTRLAGLNEQYF. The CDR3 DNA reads TGTGCCAGCAGCTTAACCCGACTAGCGGGGTTAAACGAGCAGTACTTC. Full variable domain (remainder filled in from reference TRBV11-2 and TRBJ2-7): EAGVAQSPRYKIIEKRQSVAFWCNPISGHATLYWYQQILGQGPKLLIQFQNNGVVDDSQLPKDRFSAERLKGVDSTLKIQPAKLEDSAVYLCASSLTRLAGLNEQYFGPGTRLTVT.

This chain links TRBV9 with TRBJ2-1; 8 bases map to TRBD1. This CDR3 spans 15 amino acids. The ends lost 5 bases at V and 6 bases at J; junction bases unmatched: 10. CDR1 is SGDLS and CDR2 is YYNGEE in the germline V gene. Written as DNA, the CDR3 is TGTGCCAGCAGTCAGGACAGGGAAAGGAGCAATGAGCAGTTCTTC. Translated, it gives CASSQDRERSNEQFF.

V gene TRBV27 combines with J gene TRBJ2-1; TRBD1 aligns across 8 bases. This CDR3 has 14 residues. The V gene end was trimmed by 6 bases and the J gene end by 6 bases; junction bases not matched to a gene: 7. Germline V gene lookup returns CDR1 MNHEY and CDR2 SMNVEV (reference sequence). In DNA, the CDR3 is TGTGCCAGCAGGTGGGCAGGGGGCCCCAATGAGCAGTTCTTC. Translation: CASRWAGGPNEQFF.

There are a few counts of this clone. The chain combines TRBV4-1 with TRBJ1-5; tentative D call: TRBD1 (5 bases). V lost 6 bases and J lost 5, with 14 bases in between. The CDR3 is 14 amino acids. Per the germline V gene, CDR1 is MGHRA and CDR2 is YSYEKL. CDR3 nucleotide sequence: TGCGCCAGCAGAGGGCGGGGGTTGGATCAGCCCCAGCATTTT. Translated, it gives CASRGRGLDQPQHF.

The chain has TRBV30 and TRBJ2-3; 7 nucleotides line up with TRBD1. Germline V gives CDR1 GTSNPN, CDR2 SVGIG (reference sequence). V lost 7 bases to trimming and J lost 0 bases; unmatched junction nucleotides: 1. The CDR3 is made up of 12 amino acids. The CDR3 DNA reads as TGTGCCTTGGACAGGAGCACAGATACGCAGTATTTT. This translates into CALDRSTDTQYF.

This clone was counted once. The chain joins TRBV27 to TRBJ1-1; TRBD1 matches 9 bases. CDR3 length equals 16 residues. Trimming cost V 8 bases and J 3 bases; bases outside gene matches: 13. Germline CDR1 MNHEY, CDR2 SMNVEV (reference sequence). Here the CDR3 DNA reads TGTGCCAGCGGACCAGGGACAGGGCAGGAGGACACTGAAGCTTTCTTT. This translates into CASGPGTGQEDTEAFF.

Written as DNA, the CDR3 is TGTGCCAGCAGGGAGACAGGGTCGGATGAGCAGTACTTC. This translates into CASRETGSDEQYF. The chain has TRBV2 and TRBJ2-7, with 7 nucleotides matching TRBD1. This CDR3 is built from 13 residues. V dropped 6 bases and J dropped 7; count of bases not matched to a gene: 9. Looked up from germline, CDR1 is SNHLY and CDR2 is FYNNEI.

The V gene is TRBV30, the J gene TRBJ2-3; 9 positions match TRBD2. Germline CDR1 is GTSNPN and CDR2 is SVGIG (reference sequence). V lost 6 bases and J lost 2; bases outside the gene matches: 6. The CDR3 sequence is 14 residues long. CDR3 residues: CACERGANTDTQYF. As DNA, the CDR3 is TGTGCCTGCGAGCGGGGGGCCAACACAGATACGCAGTATTTT. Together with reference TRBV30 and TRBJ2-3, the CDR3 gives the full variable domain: SQTIHQWPATLVQPVGSPLSLECTVEGTSNPNLYWYRQAAGRGLQLLFYSVGIGQISSEVPQNLSASRPQDRQFILSSKKLLLSDSGFYLCACERGANTDTQYFGPGTRLTVL.

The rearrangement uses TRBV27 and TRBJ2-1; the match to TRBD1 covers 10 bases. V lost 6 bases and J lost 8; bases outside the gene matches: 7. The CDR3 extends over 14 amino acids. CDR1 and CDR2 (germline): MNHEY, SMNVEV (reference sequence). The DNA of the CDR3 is TGTGCCAGCAGCTACGGGACAGGGGCCTATGAGCAGTTCTTC. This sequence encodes CASSYGTGAYEQFF.

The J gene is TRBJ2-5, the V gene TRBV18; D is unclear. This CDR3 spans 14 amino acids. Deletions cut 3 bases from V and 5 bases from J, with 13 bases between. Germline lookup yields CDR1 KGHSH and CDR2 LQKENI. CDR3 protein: CASSPPVSDETQYF. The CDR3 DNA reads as TGTGCCAGCTCACCCCCCGTAAGCGACGAGACCCAGTACTTC.

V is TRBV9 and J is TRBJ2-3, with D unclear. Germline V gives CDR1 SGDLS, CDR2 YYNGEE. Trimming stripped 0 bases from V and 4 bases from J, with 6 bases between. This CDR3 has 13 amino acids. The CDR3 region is CASSVATADTQYF. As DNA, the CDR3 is TGTGCCAGCAGCGTAGCCACGGCAGATACGCAGTATTTT. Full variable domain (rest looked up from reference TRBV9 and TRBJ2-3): DSGVTQTPKHLITATGQRVTLRCSPRSGDLSVYWYQQSLDQGLQFLIQYYNGEERAKGNILERFSAQQFPDLHSELNLSSLELGDSALYFCASSVATADTQYFGPGTRLTVL.

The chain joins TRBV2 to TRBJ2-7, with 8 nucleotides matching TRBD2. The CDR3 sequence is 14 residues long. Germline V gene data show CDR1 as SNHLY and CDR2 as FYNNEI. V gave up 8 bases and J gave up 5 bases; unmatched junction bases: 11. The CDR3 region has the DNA TGTGCCAGCGGTCCCGGGACTAGTTTGCACGAGCAGTACTTC. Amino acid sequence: CASGPGTSLHEQYF.

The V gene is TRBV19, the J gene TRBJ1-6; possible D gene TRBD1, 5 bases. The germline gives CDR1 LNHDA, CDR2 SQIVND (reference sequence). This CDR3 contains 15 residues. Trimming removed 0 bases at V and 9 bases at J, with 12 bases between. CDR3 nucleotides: TGTGCCAGTAGTATAGAACCAGGGATGGGTTCACCCCTCCACTTT. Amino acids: CASSIEPGMGSPLHF.